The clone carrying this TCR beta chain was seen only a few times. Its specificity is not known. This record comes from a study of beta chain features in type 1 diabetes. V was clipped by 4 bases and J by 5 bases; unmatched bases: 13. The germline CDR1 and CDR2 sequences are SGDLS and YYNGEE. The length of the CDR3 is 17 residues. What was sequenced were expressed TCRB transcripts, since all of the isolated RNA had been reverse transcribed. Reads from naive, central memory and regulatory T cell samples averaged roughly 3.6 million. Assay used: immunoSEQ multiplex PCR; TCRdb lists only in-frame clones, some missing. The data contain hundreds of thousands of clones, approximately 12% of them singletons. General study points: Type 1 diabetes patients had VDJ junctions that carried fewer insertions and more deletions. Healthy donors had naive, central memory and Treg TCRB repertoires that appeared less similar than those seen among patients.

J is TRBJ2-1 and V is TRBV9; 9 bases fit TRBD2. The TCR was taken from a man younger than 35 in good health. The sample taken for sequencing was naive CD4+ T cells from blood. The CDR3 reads CASSPRLSGRRDNEQFF. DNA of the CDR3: TGTGCCAGCAGCCCCCGTTTAAGCGGGAGGAGGGACAATGAGCAGTTCTTC.